This T cell receptor beta chain was recovered during a study of cytomegalovirus exposure and HLA in healthy donors. Study-level background: Of some 400 genotyped donors, 81% grouped in the Caucasian-associated ancestry cluster.

This CDR3 has 13 residues. Germline V lookup: CDR1 SGDLS, CDR2 YYNGEE. Germline trimming cut 4 bases from V and 7 bases from J; bases unmatched to any gene: 7. Donors had nominal health at sampling but likely had unrecorded immune exposures. Points on this clone: What it binds is not known.

The PCR contained 60 Vbeta and 13 Jbeta primers. Clones were sequenced by immunoSEQ multiplex PCR, and TCRdb holds only the in-frame ones, with some missing. The data contain about 130,000 clones, 75% of them singletons. Notes on the study in general: An analysis was carried out at a later point. It showed that HLA-associated TCR beta chains were more clonally expanded than equally common non-associated chains. Excluded: some indistinguishable V segments such as TRBV6-2 and TRBV6-3.

Source material: PBMCs. The chain links TRBV9 to TRBJ2-5; 7 bases align to TRBD2. This sequence originates from a man in his thirties or forties in good health and CMV-seronegative. CDR3 DNA sequence: TGTGCCAGCAGCCTTGGGGGGGTTCGGACCCAGTACTTC. As protein: CASSLGGVRTQYF.